These 2 T cell receptor beta chains came from one sample sequenced in a study of T-cell memory formation after mild COVID-19. Using its own MiXCR run on the 5' RACE reads, TCRdb lists one record per CDR3 protein. The sample contains around 470,000 distinct CDR3 sequences, around 20% of which appear only once. The sample consisted of PBMCs or a T cell subset sorted from them (not recorded which). The receptor set was obtained from an adult woman who had mild COVID-19 (a few samples of this study predate the infection). Cell type and time point are not known.

This clonotype showed up many times. The genes are TRBV5-1 and TRBJ1-1; D remains unclear. The CDR3 has 14 amino acids. CDR1 is SGHRS and CDR2 is YFSETQ in the germline V gene. Trimming removed 2 bases from V and 0 bases from J, with 8 bases in between. The CDR3 region is CASSFKTMNTEAFF. The CDR3 DNA follows: TGCGCCAGCAGCTTTAAAACTATGAACACTGAAGCTTTCTTT.

This clonotype was seen only a few times. The gene calls are TRBV6-5 and TRBJ2-1; 7 nucleotides align to TRBD2. Germline lookup yields CDR1 MNHEY and CDR2 SVGAGI. The CDR3 totals 16 residues. CDR3 protein: CATPRSPGRRNNEQFF. CDR3 sequence (DNA): TGTGCAACCCCTAGGTCCCCCGGGAGGCGCAACAATGAGCAGTTCTTC.